This record concerns one T cell receptor (beta chain) sequence. What it recognizes is unknown. Trimming took off 3 bases at V and 3 bases at J, with 12 bases between the two ends. This CDR3 has 14 amino acids. Germline V gene lookup returns CDR1 DFQATT and CDR2 SNEGSKA (reference sequence). TCRdb ran MiXCR on the RT-PCR reads and lists one entry per CDR3 protein. The sample shows 280,000 or so distinct CDR3 sequences, just over 20% of them seen only once. The data were obtained in a study of response to subunit inactivated influenza vaccine. Whole-study results and caveats: After each seasonal influenza vaccination, few new T cells are recruited, the authors suggested.

The TCR originated in a man between 45 and 75 years old who received an inactivated influenza vaccine. The chain uses TRBV20-1 and TRBJ1-5, with D possibly being TRBD1 (6 bases). The starting material was PBMCs from blood, obtained less than 22 months after vaccination. The CDR3 sequence: CSASKQGNNQPQHF. The CDR3 region has the DNA TGCAGTGCTAGCAAACAGGGAAACAATCAGCCCCAGCATTTT.